This TCR beta chain was sequenced for a study of T cells after yellow fever vaccination. Study-level background: SMART-Seq v4 Ultra Low Input handled preparation of low-cell-number fractions.

V was trimmed by 0 bases and J by 3 bases, leaving 9 bases between them. Germline lookup yields CDR1 MGHRA and CDR2 YSYEKL. This CDR3 region has 14 residues. Researchers made TCR cDNA using 5'RACE template switching, and this step added a universal primer site and UMIs. MiXCR, applied by TCRdb to the 5' RACE reads, yields one record per CDR3 protein. The sample consists of some 320,000 distinct CDR3 sequences, 3.5% to 4.5% of them appearing once. Study conclusions and caveats: Any FACS-sorted repertoire could hold abundant clonotypes that contaminate it from the bulk population. Post-booster samples contained most primary-vaccination clones (around 95% CD4, 88% CD8).

This clonotype was recorded at least ten times. Its antigen is not identified. The sample in question was PBMCs, obtained 15 days after the yellow fever booster vaccination. V usage is TRBV4-1 and J usage is TRBJ2-7; D is unresolved. The receptor comes from a man aged 18 to 35 who received the YFV17D yellow fever vaccine. In nucleotides, the CDR3 is TGCGCCAGCAGCCAAGATCCAGCTGTCTACGAGCAGTACTTC. Translation: CASSQDPAVYEQYF.